The following is a T cell receptor (beta chain) sequence with its context. This clone was detected only a few times. This receptor's antigen is unknown. No clone much larger than this one lies a single base away; base qualities are absent. Libraries were constructed by the immunoSEQ multiplex PCR assay. The multiplex PCR relied on a mix of 60 forward primers for TCR Vbeta segments and 13 reverse primers for TCR Jbeta segments. The CDR3 region of rearranged TCR beta genes was amplified from genomic DNA with a multiplex PCR assay. On the Illumina HiSeq System, the amplified TCR beta libraries were sequenced as 87-base-pair reads. The study's own analysis went as follows. A later analysis tallied roughly 78 million unique TCR beta chains across the 660 or so repertoires, and around 10 million of those chains were shared by two or more donors. To remove PCR and sequencing errors, raw reads were error-corrected and collapsed into unique sequences using a nearest-neighbor algorithm that merged closely related sequences. Alignment of CDR3 sequences to IMGT reference sequences was used to assign V, D and J gene segments. Each retained sequence needed at least a six-nucleotide match to both a V gene segment and a J gene segment. A rearrangement was called productive if the CDR3 had no stop codons and remained in frame with V and J, and every other rearrangement was called non-productive. Following IMGT convention, CDR3 was defined as the stretch from the second conserved V-encoded cysteine to the conserved J-encoded phenylalanine. The earlier analysis of some 580 of the donors excluded any sequence lacking an unambiguous match to a single V gene segment. In an earlier analysis of a few hundred of the donors, V segments were called functional above 56.7% productive rearrangements and were called segregating when the between-donor standard deviation exceeded 5%. A statistical classification framework was built to diagnose cytomegalovirus status from the catalog of TCR beta chain sequences. In a later analysis, V and J genes were assigned by comparing TCR nucleotide sequences against IMGT/GENE-DB human TR gene sequences. A later analysis assigned CDR3 sequences and most-parsimonious VDJ recombination scenarios with the TCRdist pipeline. In a later analysis, every TCR beta chain was defined by the combination of its CDR3 amino acid sequence and its V-gene family, and reads without a unique V-gene family were dropped. In a later analysis, fewer than 600 highly shared, low-generation-probability nucleotide sequences were removed to address suspected cross-contamination and a sequencing artifact. For each public chain, a later analysis derived a clonal expansion index from normalized ranks of inferred template counts within each repertoire. In a later analysis, generation probabilities were computed with a VDJ recombination model fitted to out-of-frame rearrangements, and the resulting probabilities were checked against IGoR. In a later analysis, TCR-TCR, TCR-HLA and TCR-CMV co-occurrence was scored with hypergeometric tests, and a repertoire-size bias correction was applied to TCR pairs. A later analysis estimated false discovery rates by permuting HLA or CMV assignments 20 times. A later analysis grouped co-occurring TCRs with DBSCAN, adding TCRdist sequence similarity when clustering within HLA-allele-positive subsets. Co-occurrence clustering excluded repertoires with fewer than 30,000 or more than 120,000 public chains, plus five with anomalous nucleotide sharing. Held by TCRdb, this immuneACCESS table contains in-frame sequences only and omits some clones. Under half of the omission traces to an unresolved V gene where checked; the cause of the rest is unknown. Clone size and V and J calls were adopted from that table, with D and trimming inferred from the DNA. This sample gives 110,000 to 150,000 clones in total; around 72% of them show up just once. The top ten hold approximately 2% of the sample.

Between the V and J ends, shortened by 4 bases and 7 bases respectively, the junction contains 12 bases. The germline V gene (reference sequence) sets CDR1 to SGHNT and CDR2 to YYREEE. CDR3 length: 13 amino acids, cysteine to phenylalanine. Of all the DNA, just the CDR3 is kept, 39 bases in frame from base 1. This specimen comes from a study of cytomegalovirus exposure and HLA in healthy donors (dated 2017 in TCRdb). As for the study more broadly: In an earlier analysis of roughly 590 of the donors, 276 Gb of sequence data and 90 million to 120 million unique TCR beta sequences from about 179 million T cells were reported. Roughly 300 gigabases of sequencing data and 78 million or so unique TCR sequences were included in an early release covering several hundred HLA-typed donors. Of the roughly 400 genotyped donors, over 80% were placed in the genetic ancestry cluster associated with self-reported Caucasian donors. The study was designed to test whether signatures of past pathogen exposure could be identified by cataloging public T cell receptors. Using immunosequencing, the study profiled T cell repertoires from 500 to 800 subjects and related those repertoires to cytomegalovirus serostatus. A separate validation cohort of roughly 110 different subjects was used in addition to the approximately 610-subject first cohort. To predict cytomegalovirus infection status, the study combined high-throughput TCR immunosequencing, statistical association of individual TCRs with disease status, and machine learning. A later analysis re-examined previously published TCR beta repertoires from roughly 720 donors and added high-resolution HLA genotyping to investigate patterns of TCR occurrence. Rather than using new phenotypic data, the later analysis identified candidate immune exposures from TCR beta sequences and from how often those sequences occurred across donors. To decide whether each TCR beta V gene segment behaved as functional or pseudogenic, an earlier analysis of approximately 600 of the donors relied on high-throughput TCR beta sequencing. Donor age, sex, ethnicity and CMV serostatus were compiled alongside the repertoire data. A later genetic analysis used genome-wide SNP genotypes for about 65% of the roughly 670 donors, treating that subset as a discovery cohort. All discovery cohort repertoires had been generated on a single sequencing platform. HLA typing covered class I and class II loci at four-digit resolution. Typing coverage varied by locus: roughly 620-640 donors for A, B, C, DRB1 and DQB1; approximately 560 for DQA1; around 570 for DPA1; approximately 490 for DPB1. Because of strong linkage in the cohort, four to six DR-DQ haplotypes were treated as single units for association and clustering. Among 300 to 450 genotyped donors of the cohort, an average of roughly 240,000 unique TCR beta nucleotide sequences were sequenced per donor, roughly 20% of them non-productive. What the study reported, not specific to this receptor: A later analysis found that most CMV-associated TCR beta chains appeared HLA-restricted, with HLA associations seemingly driven largely by CMV exposure. The only immune exposure information available for the cohort was CMV serostatus. In a later genetic analysis, fewer N-insertions in productive TCRs were reported among donors in an Asian-associated ancestry cluster than the roughly 700-donor mean. A cluster of highly shared sequence variants was judged likely to be a technical artifact of the sequencing pipeline. V-gene and J-gene trimming of TCR beta chains was associated with a missense DCLRE1C variant in a later genetic analysis, and the association was replicated in an independent cohort. An earlier analysis of around 600 of the donors showed that most TCR beta V segments appeared in productive rearrangements either about 87% or about 30% of the time, which broadly matched IMGT annotations. The study gave a list of around 170 TCR beta chains associated with cytomegalovirus. According to a later analysis, parvovirus B19, influenza, CMV and Epstein-Barr virus appeared linked to several top co-occurrence clusters. The earlier analysis of some 540 of the donors excluded some 15 rarely observed V segments, including chromosome 9 orphons, because counts were too low. A later analysis found that TCR association rates varied across HLA loci, with DRB1 alleles showing the most associated TCRs and HLA-C alleles the fewest. Roughly uniform sequencing depth across donors was assumed in presence/absence analyses, although this assumption may not hold. Because HLA typing was unavailable for some donors at each locus, only the typed subset was used in association tests. The cohort was sequenced for TCR beta chains only, and without alpha or paired-chain data the features that could be detected were limited. Correlated functional status among segregating V segments might be attributable to linkage disequilibrium, but an unknown experimental factor could not be ruled out. At a false discovery rate of 0.05, a later analysis linked 16,951 TCR beta sequences to specific HLA alleles. According to the authors, the approach could potentially be generalized to other disease states and immunological phenotypes. While some public TCRs were present in many individuals, most TCR sequences turned up only very rarely across donors. When HLA alleles, especially DR and DQ, strongly co-occurred, TCR associations were difficult to assign to individual alleles. The classifier was reported to diagnose cytomegalovirus status with high specificity and sensitivity in both the original cohort and the validation cohort. A further reported finding was that TCR beta sequences accurately predicted the HLA-A and HLA-B alleles for most subjects in the first cohort. In vitro tests confirmed that a few of the cytomegalovirus-associated TCR beta chains recognize cytomegalovirus antigens. The 87-base-pair reads could not distinguish some IMGT-functional V segments, including TRBV6-2 and TRBV6-3, so those segments were excluded. A later analysis found that HLA-associated TCR beta chains were more clonally expanded and had lower generation probabilities than equally common non-associated chains.

The cohort comprised 670 or so healthy bone marrow donors. At the time of sampling, all cohort members were nominally healthy, though unrecorded immune exposures were likely present. The donor was CMV seronegative and was included in the group of under 450 seronegative cohort members. Every donor gave a peripheral blood sample, and the peripheral blood mononuclear cells from that sample were used for TCR beta sequencing. Genomic DNA extraction from the blood cell samples was performed with the Qiagen DNeasy Blood Extraction Kit. The sequence links TRBV5-4 to TRBJ2-1; TRBD2 is perhaps the D gene, given 7 matching bases. The sample comprised PBMCs. This TCR came from a man aged 35 to 55 in good health and CMV-seronegative. DNA sequence: TGTGCCAGCAGCCCGGGGGGCGAGAATGAGCAGTTCTTC. This is translated as CASSPGGENEQFF. Supplemented by the reference TRBV5-4 and TRBJ2-1 proteins around the CDR3, the complete variable domain is ETGVTQSPTHLIKTRGQQVTLRCSSQSGHNTVSWYQQALGQGPQFIFQYYREEENGRGNFPPRFSGLQFPNYSSELNVNALELDDSALYLCASSPGGENEQFFGPGTRLTVL.